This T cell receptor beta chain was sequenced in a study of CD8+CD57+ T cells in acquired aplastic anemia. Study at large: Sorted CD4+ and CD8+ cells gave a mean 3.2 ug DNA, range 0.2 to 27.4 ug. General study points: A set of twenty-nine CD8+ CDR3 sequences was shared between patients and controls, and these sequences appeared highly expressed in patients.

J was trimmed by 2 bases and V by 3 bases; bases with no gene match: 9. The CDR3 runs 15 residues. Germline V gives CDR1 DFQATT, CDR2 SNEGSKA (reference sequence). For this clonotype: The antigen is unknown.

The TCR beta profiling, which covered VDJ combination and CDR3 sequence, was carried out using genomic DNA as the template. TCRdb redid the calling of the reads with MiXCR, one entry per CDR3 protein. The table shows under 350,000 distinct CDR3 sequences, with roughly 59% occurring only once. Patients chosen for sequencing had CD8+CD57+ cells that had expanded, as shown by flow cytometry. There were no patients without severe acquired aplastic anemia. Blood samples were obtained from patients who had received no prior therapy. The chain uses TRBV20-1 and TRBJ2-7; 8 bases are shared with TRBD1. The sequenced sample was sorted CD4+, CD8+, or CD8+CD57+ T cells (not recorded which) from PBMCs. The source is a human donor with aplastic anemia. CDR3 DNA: TGCAGTGCTAGTCCCGCGGACAGGGTGGCCTACGAGCAGTACTTC. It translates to CSASPADRVAYEQYF.